The 25 T cell receptor beta chains presented below share a single source sample, sequenced in a study of T cells in Graves' hyperthyroidism and ophthalmopathy. RNA transcripts served as the template for amplifying TCR beta CDR3 regions. The TCR CDR3 was amplified in a first-round RT-PCR using the HTBI primer set. TCRdb processed the multiplex PCR reads anew with MiXCR; each CDR3 protein has one entry. The sample has about 400,000 distinct CDR3 sequences, roughly 14% seen once. Sequenced input: blood. The receptors were sampled from a woman aged 18-30 years with Graves' hyperthyroidism that later progressed to Graves' ophthalmopathy.

This clonotype has only a few counts. V usage is TRBV27 and J usage is TRBJ2-7, with 9 nucleotides matching TRBD2. The germline V gene has CDR1 MNHEY and CDR2 SMNVEV (reference sequence). Trimming cost V 7 bases and J 2 bases; bases outside gene matches: 9. CDR3 size: 15 residues. CDR3 DNA: TGTGCCAGCAAAGGGGTTAGCGGGGGTACCTACGAGCAGTACTTC. It codes for CASKGVSGGTYEQYF.

This clonotype was counted ten times or more. The chain recombines TRBV20-1 with TRBJ2-7, with 7 bases that match TRBD1. J was trimmed by 4 bases and V by 4 bases; bases with no gene match: 10. The CDR3 runs 14 residues. Germline CDR1 reads DFQATT; CDR2 reads SNEGSKA (reference sequence). The CDR3 spells CSANTGQLFYEQYF. DNA of the CDR3: TGCAGTGCTAACACGGGACAGTTATTTTACGAGCAGTACTTC.

This sequence joins TRBV30 and TRBJ2-3, with 8 bases that match TRBD2. The V segment lost 3 bases and the J segment 3 bases; nucleotides outside the gene matches: 8. Per the germline V gene, CDR1 is GTSNPN and CDR2 is SVGIG (reference sequence). This CDR3 spans 15 amino acids. The CDR3 loop is CAWSVTGGLTDTQYF. The CDR3 DNA reads as TGTGCCTGGAGCGTGACGGGAGGGCTGACAGATACGCAGTATTTT.

This clonotype was counted many times. The rearrangement uses TRBV12-3 or TRBV12-4 and TRBJ2-6; D may be TRBD1 (5 bases). CDR3 length: 15 amino acids. Deletions cut 5 bases from V and 0 bases from J, with 8 bases between. The CDR3 spells CASSLDSSGANVLTF. The CDR3 DNA follows: TGTGCCAGCAGTCTCGACAGCTCTGGGGCCAACGTCCTGACTTTC.

This clonotype was observed at least ten times. This chain joins TRBV20-1 and TRBJ1-2; D is ambiguous. The CDR3 extends over 11 amino acids. V was trimmed by 0 bases and J by 4 bases, leaving 3 bases between them. From germline, CDR1 is DFQATT and CDR2 SNEGSKA (reference sequence). The CDR3 loop is CSARDSYGYTF. The DNA for the CDR3 is TGCAGTGCTAGAGACTCCTATGGCTACACCTTC.

This clonotype was found a few times. The chain recombines TRBV3-1 with TRBJ2-3; tentatively, D is TRBD1 (6 bases). CDR3 length: 14 amino acids. CDR1 and CDR2 (germline): LGHDT, YNNKEL (reference sequence). The ends were cut back, 0 bases at V and 3 bases at J, with 7 bases in the middle. Here the CDR3 reads CASSQDRGTDTQYF. CDR3 nucleotide sequence: TGTGCCAGCAGCCAAGACAGGGGAACAGATACGCAGTATTTT.

This clonotype was recorded a few times. The chain couples TRBV9 to TRBJ2-2; TRBD1 or TRBD2 may be the D gene (5 bases each). The germline V and J ends were trimmed by 3 bases and 4 bases, with 13 bases remaining between them. Germline values: CDR1 SGDLS, CDR2 YYNGEE. The CDR3 totals 15 residues. The DNA for the CDR3 is TGTGCCAGCAGCGCCAAGTGGGACCCCACCGGGGAGCTGTTTTTT. Protein product: CASSAKWDPTGELFF. Combining the CDR3 with reference TRBV9 and TRBJ2-2 gives the whole variable domain DSGVTQTPKHLITATGQRVTLRCSPRSGDLSVYWYQQSLDQGLQFLIQYYNGEERAKGNILERFSAQQFPDLHSELNLSSLELGDSALYFCASSAKWDPTGELFFGEGSRLTVL.

This clonotype has ten or more counts. The chain employs TRBV7-2 and TRBJ1-5; D remains unclear. V lost 2 bases, J lost 7 bases, and 9 bases lay in between. The CDR3 has 13 residues. CDR1 SGHTA and CDR2 FQGNSA come from the germline V gene. The CDR3 spells CASSLLRVQPQHF. The CDR3 bases are TGTGCCAGCAGCTTATTAAGGGTACAGCCCCAGCATTTT.

Note on this clonotype: This may stem from a read error, because a much larger clone lies one nucleotide away. V and J are TRBV5-5 and TRBJ2-1, with 11 nucleotides matching TRBD1. Germline V gene lookup returns CDR1 SGHKS and CDR2 YYEKEE (reference sequence). The CDR3 extends over 15 amino acids. CDR3 sequence reads: CANSSSGTGGNEQFF. Written as DNA, the CDR3 is TGTGCCAACAGCTCGTCCGGGACAGGGGGGAATGAGCAGTTCTTC.

There are many counts of this clonotype. V is TRBV27 and J is TRBJ2-7; possible D gene TRBD2, 6 bases. The CDR3 runs 14 residues. Germline CDR1 and CDR2: MNHEY and SMNVEV (reference sequence). V lost 2 bases to trimming and J lost 3 bases, with 11 bases between them. CDR3 amino acids: CASSLLAFHYEQYF. Written as DNA, the CDR3 is TGTGCCAGCAGTTTACTAGCGTTCCACTACGAGCAGTACTTC.

With regard to this clonotype: Just one base apart from a much larger clone, this may be a read error. This rearrangement joins TRBV29-1 to TRBJ2-7, with D maybe TRBD1 (6 bases). V lost 4 bases and J 0 bases, leaving 19 bases between the germline ends. Germline loops: CDR1 SQVTM, CDR2 ANQGSEA. The CDR3 is 16 residues long. The CDR3 DNA is TGCAGCGTTGTTGGGGGCTACAGGGCCACCTCCTACGAGCAGTACTTC. Residues: CSVVGGYRATSYEQYF.

This clonotype was recorded a few times. The chain is built from TRBV10-3 and TRBJ2-3, with unresolved D. CDR1 is ENHRY and CDR2 is SYGVKD in the germline V gene. Trimming took 2 bases from V and 13 from J, leaving 16 bases between them. CDR3 length: 13 residues. The CDR3 sequence: CAISETPGATEYF. In DNA, the CDR3 is TGTGCCATCAGTGAGACTCCCGGAGCCACGGAGTATTTT.

This clonotype turned up a few times. The chain employs TRBV28 and TRBJ2-7; possible D gene TRBD1, 5 bases. Trimming pared 6 bases from V and 3 bases from J, leaving 15 bases between. Per the germline V gene, CDR1 is MDHEN and CDR2 is SYDVKM. The length of the CDR3 is 14 residues. The CDR3 DNA sequence: TGTGCCAGCAGCATGCGAATGGGGCACTACGAGCAGTACTTC. Encoded protein: CASSMRMGHYEQYF.

This clonotype came up many times. This rearrangement joins TRBV4-1 to TRBJ2-3; unclear D gene. This CDR3 region has 15 residues. Germline values: CDR1 MGHRA, CDR2 YSYEKL. V lost 0 bases, J lost 5 bases, and 12 bases lay in between. CDR3 DNA sequence: TGCGCCAGCAGCCAAGATCGCCTATCAAGAGATACGCAGTATTTT. Its translation is CASSQDRLSRDTQYF.

The sample holds many counts of this clonotype. This chain links TRBV7-8 with TRBJ1-5; TRBD1 is a possible D gene (5 bases). This CDR3 spans 14 amino acids. The V end lost 1 base, the J end lost 6 bases, and 10 bases lay between the germline ends. The germline CDR1 and CDR2 sequences are SGHVS and FQNEAQ. The CDR3 DNA reads TGTGCCAGCAGCTTAGAGGGGATTCGTCAGCCCCAGCATTTT. Its protein product is CASSLEGIRQPQHF.

This clonotype was seen ten or more times. The rearrangement links TRBV7-2 to TRBJ2-7; D remains unclear. V lost 2 bases, J lost 5 bases, and 7 bases lay in between. CDR1 is SGHTA and CDR2 is FQGNSA in the germline V gene. The CDR3 is made up of 12 amino acids. CDR3 sequence reads: CASSLSPNEQYF. The CDR3 bases are TGTGCCAGCAGCTTATCCCCTAACGAGCAGTACTTC.

This clonotype has a count of ten or more. The rearrangement uses TRBV28 and TRBJ2-1, with D tentatively TRBD2 (6 bases). Per the germline V gene, CDR1 is MDHEN and CDR2 is SYDVKM. Between the trimmed V and J ends, which lost 10 bases and 7 bases, there was a span of 17 bases. The length of the CDR3 is 13 residues. This chain's CDR3 is CAIGGTPKNEQFF. CDR3 in DNA: TGTGCCATCGGCGGGACCCCGAAAAATGAGCAGTTCTTC.

This chain uses TRBV18 with TRBJ1-1; 9 bases are shared with TRBD1. The V gene's germline CDR1 is KGHSH and CDR2 LQKENI. This CDR3 contains 14 residues. V was pared by 0 bases and J by 10 bases, with 6 bases of the junction left unmatched. The CDR3: CASSPPSDRGTAFF. The DNA for the CDR3 is TGTGCCAGCTCACCACCGAGTGACAGGGGGACAGCTTTCTTT.

There are many counts of this clonotype. The V and J genes are TRBV20-1 and TRBJ1-2; D unclear. CDR1 is DFQATT and CDR2 is SNEGSKA in the germline V gene (reference sequence). With 5 bases removed from V and 0 bases from J, the gap between germline ends came to 10 bases. This CDR3 contains 13 residues. This CDR3 reads CSAYGSANYGYTF. For the CDR3, the DNA is TGCAGTGCTTATGGGTCAGCTAACTATGGCTACACCTTC.

This clonotype was found many times. This chain connects TRBV7-9 to TRBJ1-5; D perhaps matches TRBD1 (6 bases). The CDR3 length is 17 residues. Germline CDR1 is SEHNR and CDR2 is FQNEAQ (reference sequence). Trimming removed 7 bases at V and 0 bases at J, with 19 bases between. CDR3 sequence reads: CASTLQQGPDSNQPQHF. The DNA for the CDR3 is TGTGCCAGCACCCTACAACAGGGACCCGATAGCAATCAGCCCCAGCATTTT.

This chain joins TRBV3-1 and TRBJ1-2, with D uncertain. Germline assignment: CDR1 LGHDT and CDR2 YNNKEL (reference sequence). Trimming took off 1 base at V and 3 bases at J, with 6 bases between the two ends. This CDR3 has 13 amino acids. The CDR3, as DNA: TGTGCCAGCAGCCAAGGTCTAGACTATGGCTACACCTTC. Amino acids: CASSQGLDYGYTF.

This clonotype occurred once. The chain couples TRBV6-4 to TRBJ2-2, with D tentatively TRBD1 (5 bases). This CDR3 spans 15 amino acids. The germline gives CDR1 MRHNA, CDR2 SNTAGT. The V end lost 2 bases, the J end lost 3 bases, and 10 bases lay between the germline ends. In nucleotides, the CDR3 is TGTGCCAGCAGTGACGGAGACAGATACACCGGGGAGCTGTTTTTT. It encodes CASSDGDRYTGELFF.

This clonotype appeared many times. The chain recombines TRBV12-3 or TRBV12-4 with TRBJ2-7; D gene unclear. This CDR3 spans 12 amino acids. Trimming removed 3 bases from V and 6 bases from J, with 9 bases in between. CDR3 sequence reads: CASSFDLGEQYF. The CDR3 region has the DNA TGTGCCAGCAGTTTCGACTTAGGCGAGCAGTACTTC.

This clonotype was observed a handful of times. Since no conserved phenylalanine or tryptophan closes the CDR3, a read error is the likely cause. V and J are TRBV28 and TRBJ1-2, with unresolved D. From germline, CDR1 is MDHEN and CDR2 SYDVKM. This CDR3 spans 14 amino acids. V was shortened by 6 bases and J by 3 bases, with 14 bases between the two germline ends. The CDR3 here is CASSHLSTYYGYTL. For the CDR3, the DNA is TGTGCCAGCAGCCATCTAAGCACCTACTATGGCTACACCCTC.

A word on this clonotype: It may be a read error: a sequence one base away is much more abundant. The chain has TRBV12-3 or TRBV12-4 and TRBJ2-5; D uncertain. This CDR3 is built from 13 residues. CDR3 protein: CASSLMIQGTQYF. CDR3 sequence (DNA): TGTGCCAGCAGTTTAATGATACAAGGGACCCAGTACTTC.